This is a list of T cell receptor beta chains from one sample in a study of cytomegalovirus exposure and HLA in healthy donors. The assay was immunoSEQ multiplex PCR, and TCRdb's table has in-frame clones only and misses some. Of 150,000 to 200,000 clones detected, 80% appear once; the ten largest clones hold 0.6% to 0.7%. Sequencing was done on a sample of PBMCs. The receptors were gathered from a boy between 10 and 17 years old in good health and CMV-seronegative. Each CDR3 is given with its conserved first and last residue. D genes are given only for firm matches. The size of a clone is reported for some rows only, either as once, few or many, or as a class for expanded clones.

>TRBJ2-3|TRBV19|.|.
CASSTRQVLTDTQYF
TGTGCCAGTAGTACCCGACAGGTCCTCACAGATACGCAGTATTTT
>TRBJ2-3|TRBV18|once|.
CASSSRKTNKEDTQYF
TGTGCCAGCTCATCAAGAAAAACTAACAAAGAAGATACGCAGTATTTT
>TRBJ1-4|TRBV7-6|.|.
CASSFAGSDEKLFF
TGTGCCAGCAGCTTTGCAGGCAGTGATGAAAAACTGTTTTTT
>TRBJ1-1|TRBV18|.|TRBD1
CASSPEGQGFGLGTEAFF
TGTGCCAGCTCACCGGAGGGACAGGGATTTGGGCTAGGAACTGAAGCTTTCTTT
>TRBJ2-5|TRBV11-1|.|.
CASSSQLGGETQYF
TGTGCCAGCAGCTCCCAGTTGGGGGGAGAGACCCAGTACTTC
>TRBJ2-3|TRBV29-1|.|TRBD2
CSVSGGSTGTQYF
TGCAGCGTCTCGGGGGGTAGCACAGGTACGCAGTATTTT
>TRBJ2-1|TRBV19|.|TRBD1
CASSLDPEGQLFRKEQFF
TGTGCCAGTAGCCTCGACCCTGAGGGACAGCTCTTTAGGAAGGAGCAGTTCTTC
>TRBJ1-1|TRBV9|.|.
CASSVSGEGTEAFF
TGTGCCAGCAGCGTAAGCGGGGAGGGCACTGAAGCTTTCTTT
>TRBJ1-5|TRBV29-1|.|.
CSVGGGKGNQPQHF
TGCAGCGTTGGGGGAGGGAAAGGAAATCAGCCCCAGCATTTT
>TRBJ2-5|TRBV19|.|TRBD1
CASSTRTGMETQYF
TGTGCCAGTAGTACCCGGACAGGGATGGAGACCCAGTACTTC
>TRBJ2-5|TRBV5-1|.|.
CASSTTSRETQYF
TGCGCCAGCAGCACCACTAGCCGGGAGACCCAGTACTTC
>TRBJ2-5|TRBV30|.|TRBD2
CAWVKTSGGGTQYF
TGTGCCTGGGTTAAGACTAGCGGGGGGGGGACCCAGTACTTC
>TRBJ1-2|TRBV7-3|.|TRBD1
CASSLEAGQGLYGYTF
TGTGCCAGCAGCTTAGAGGCCGGACAGGGTCTCTATGGCTACACCTTC
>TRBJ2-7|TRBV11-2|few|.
CASSLGPGVYEQYF
TGTGCCAGCAGCTTAGGTCCCGGAGTCTACGAGCAGTACTTC
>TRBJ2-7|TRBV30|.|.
CAWRTTGEQYF
TGTGCCTGGAGGACTACGGGGGAGCAGTACTTC
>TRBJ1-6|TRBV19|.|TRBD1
CATATGGNSPLHF
TGTGCCACCGCGACAGGGGGTAATTCACCCCTCCACTTT
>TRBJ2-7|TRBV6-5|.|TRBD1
CASSRQQGNYEQYF
TGTGCCAGCAGTCGCCAACAGGGGAACTACGAGCAGTACTTC
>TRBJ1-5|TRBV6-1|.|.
CASSEPGGYQPQHF
TGTGCCAGCAGTGAGCCCGGGGGGTATCAGCCCCAGCATTTT
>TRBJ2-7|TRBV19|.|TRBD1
CASQEQQGGYEQYF
TGTGCCAGTCAGGAGCAACAGGGGGGATACGAGCAGTACTTC
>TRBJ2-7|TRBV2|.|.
CASSWEIRAEQYF
TGTGCCAGCAGCTGGGAGATCCGGGCCGAGCAGTACTTC
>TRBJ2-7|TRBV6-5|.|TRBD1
CASNLDREADEQYF
TGTGCCAGCAACCTGGACAGGGAAGCGGACGAGCAGTACTTC
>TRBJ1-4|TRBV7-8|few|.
CASSLRDFDEKLFF
TGTGCCAGCAGCCTCAGGGACTTTGATGAAAAACTGTTTTTT